This T cell receptor (beta chain) was retrieved from a study of monozygotic twins with inflammatory bowel disease. TCRdb re-called the 5' RACE reads and shows each CDR3 protein once, DNA omitted. Here the sample table reports over 90,000 distinct CDR3 sequences. The germline gives CDR1 DFQATT, CDR2 SNEGSKA (reference sequence). There are 14 residues in the CDR3. The sequencing sample was made of blood. The V gene is TRBV20-1, the J gene TRBJ2-1; the D call of TRBD2 rests on TCRdb alone, since no DNA is present to check it. This TCR derives from a human donor with ulcerative colitis or Crohn's disease, or a healthy co-twin of an affected twin (not recorded which). The CDR3: CSATRTSGYNEQFF.